This entry lists 14 T cell receptor beta chains sequenced from one sample in a study of cytomegalovirus exposure and HLA in healthy donors. Vbeta (60) and Jbeta (13) primers were used in the PCR. TCRdb keeps only in-frame clones here, not all; method: immunoSEQ multiplex PCR. The sample spans approximately 190,000 clones; the ten largest clones claim 6.5%. What was sequenced was PBMCs. All receptors come from a man aged 25 to 45 in good health and CMV-seronegative.

The chain recombines TRBV27 with TRBJ1-2; 7 nucleotides agree with TRBD1. Unmatched junction bases numbered 11, after V lost 6 bases and J lost 4 bases. The CDR3 covers 15 residues. The germline CDR1 and CDR2 sequences are MNHEY and SMNVEV (reference sequence). The CDR3 sequence is CASSAETGVAYGYTF. The CDR3 region has the DNA TGTGCCAGCAGCGCCGAAACAGGGGTGGCCTATGGCTACACCTTC.

This chain uses TRBV7-9 with TRBJ1-1; weak D call: TRBD1 (5 bases). Looked up from germline, CDR1 is SEHNR and CDR2 is FQNEAQ (reference sequence). There are 14 residues in the CDR3. Deletions cut 4 bases from V and 6 bases from J, with 15 bases between. The CDR3 reads CASSSIQENAEAFF. The CDR3 DNA sequence: TGTGCCAGCAGCTCCATACAGGAAAACGCTGAAGCTTTCTTT.

This rearrangement joins TRBV11-2 to TRBJ1-5, with TRBD1 identical over 7 bases. CDR3 length equals 13 residues. J lost 4 bases, V lost 6 bases, and 3 bases had no gene match. The germline gives CDR1 SGHAT, CDR2 FQNNGV. CDR3 loop: CASSDRENQPQHF. The CDR3 nucleotides read TGTGCCAGCAGTGACAGGGAGAATCAGCCCCAGCATTTT.

V usage is TRBV7-9 and J usage is TRBJ1-1; the D is unclear. This CDR3 comprises 13 residues. Trimming took off 1 base at V and 7 bases at J, with 10 bases between the two ends. Germline CDR1 SEHNR, CDR2 FQNEAQ (reference sequence). In nucleotides, the CDR3 is TGTGCCAGCAGCTTAGACACTACGATTGAAGCTTTCTTT. This codes for CASSLDTTIEAFF. Supplemented by reference TRBV7-9 and TRBJ1-1, the full variable domain reads DTGVSQNPRHKITKRGQNVTFRCDPISEHNRLYWYRQTLGQGPEFLTYFQNEAQLEKSRLLSDRFSAERPKGSFSTLEIQRTEQGDSAMYLCASSLDTTIEAFFGQGTRLTVV.

The genes are TRBV6-5 and TRBJ1-1; no definite D call. V lost 5 bases and J lost 3, with 10 bases in between. The CDR3 consists of 13 residues. Germline V gives CDR1 MNHEY, CDR2 SVGAGI. The DNA for the CDR3 is TGTGCCAGCAGTGAGATCGGGGACACTGAAGCTTTCTTT. Translation gives CASSEIGDTEAFF.

The V and J genes are TRBV2 and TRBJ2-7; the D gene is possibly TRBD1 (6 bases). Trimming stripped 7 bases from V and 5 bases from J, with 6 bases between. Germline assignment: CDR1 SNHLY and CDR2 FYNNEI. The length of the CDR3 is 10 residues. As DNA, the CDR3 is TGTGCCAGCAACAGGGACGAGCAGTACTTC. Encoded protein: CASNRDEQYF.

The chain uses TRBV5-1 and TRBJ2-7; D perhaps matches TRBD2 (6 bases). The CDR3 is 13 amino acids. Deletions cut 0 bases from V and 6 bases from J, with 10 bases between. Germline V gene data show CDR1 as SGHRS and CDR2 as YFSETQ. Here the CDR3 reads CASSLEEGGEQYF. The CDR3 DNA follows: TGCGCCAGCAGCTTGGAGGAGGGAGGCGAGCAGTACTTC. Full variable domain (missing parts from reference TRBV5-1 and TRBJ2-7): KAGVTQTPRYLIKTRGQQVTLSCSPISGHRSVSWYQQTPGQGLQFLFEYFSETQRNKGNFPGRFSGRQFSNSRSEMNVSTLELGDSALYLCASSLEEGGEQYFGPGTRLTVT.

This rearrangement joins TRBV9 to TRBJ2-1; 8 bases are a match to TRBD2. The CDR3 has 14 amino acids. Germline V gives CDR1 SGDLS, CDR2 YYNGEE. The ends lost 7 bases at V and 6 bases at J; junction bases unmatched: 9. The DNA for the CDR3 is TGTGCCAGCGGGCGGTTAGCGGGATCCAATGAGCAGTTCTTC. Translation: CASGRLAGSNEQFF.

The chain recombines TRBV11-3 with TRBJ1-1, with 7 bases matching TRBD1. In germline, CDR1 is SGHNT, CDR2 YENEEA. The CDR3 sequence is 14 residues long. V was clipped by 4 bases and J by 2 bases; unmatched bases: 4. CDR3 in amino acids: CASSSGQTNTEAFF. DNA for the CDR3: TGTGCCAGCAGCTCGGGACAGACCAACACTGAAGCTTTCTTT.

CDR3 amino acids: CASSGSSSYNEQFF. Here the CDR3 DNA reads TGTGCCAGCAGTGGCTCTTCCTCCTACAATGAGCAGTTCTTC. The chain links TRBV5-6 to TRBJ2-1; the D is unclear. The ends were cut back, 5 bases at V and 0 bases at J, with 9 bases in the middle. The CDR3 covers 14 residues. Germline V gene lookup returns CDR1 SGHDT and CDR2 YYEEEE.

This sequence joins TRBV27 and TRBJ2-3; TRBD2 agrees at 10 bases. Trimming cost V 3 bases and J 4 bases; bases outside gene matches: 1. This CDR3 is 14 amino acids long. Looked up from germline, CDR1 is MNHEY and CDR2 is SMNVEV (reference sequence). CDR3 sequence (DNA): TGTGCCAGCAGTTTTCTAGCGGGGGCAGATACGCAGTATTTT. Protein product: CASSFLAGADTQYF.

The rearrangement links TRBV19 to TRBJ2-7; 7 bases are a match to TRBD2. V shed 8 bases and J 6 bases; nucleotides not matched to a gene: 16. The CDR3 is 15 residues long. Germline loops: CDR1 LNHDA, CDR2 SQIVND (reference sequence). CDR3 sequence (DNA): TGTGCCAGTGCGAAAAGGGAGGGGCCCCCGTCCGAGCAGTACTTC. It is translated as CASAKREGPPSEQYF.

The V gene is TRBV5-1, the J gene TRBJ1-2; a weak D match, TRBD1 (6 bases). In germline, CDR1 is SGHRS, CDR2 YFSETQ. CDR3 length equals 16 residues. V gave up 1 base and J gave up 5 bases, with 18 bases separating them. The CDR3 DNA follows: TGCGCCAGCAGCTTGACAGGGAGCGGTTTGGGGTATGGCTACACCTTC. Protein: CASSLTGSGLGYGYTF.

The chain joins TRBV18 to TRBJ2-2; the match to TRBD1 covers 10 bases. The CDR3 covers 16 residues. J lost 0 bases, V lost 4 bases, and 2 bases had no gene match. Germline V lookup: CDR1 KGHSH, CDR2 LQKENI. This chain's CDR3 is CASSRDRGTNTGELFF. The CDR3 region has the DNA TGTGCCAGCTCACGGGACAGGGGTACGAACACCGGGGAGCTGTTTTTT.